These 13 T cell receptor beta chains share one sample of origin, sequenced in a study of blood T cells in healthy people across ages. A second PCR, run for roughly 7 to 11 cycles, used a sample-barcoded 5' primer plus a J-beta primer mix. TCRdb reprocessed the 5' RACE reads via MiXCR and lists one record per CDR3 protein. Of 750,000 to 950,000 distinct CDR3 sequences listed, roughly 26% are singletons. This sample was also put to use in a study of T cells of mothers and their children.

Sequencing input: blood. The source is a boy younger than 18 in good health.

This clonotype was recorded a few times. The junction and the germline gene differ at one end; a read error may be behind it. The CDR3, as DNA: TGTGCCAGCAGTCCCGAGTTGCACAATAAGCAGTTCTTC. It codes for CASSPELHNKQFF. V gene TRBV2 combines with J gene TRBJ2-5; D is uncertain. The DNA end is more similar to TRBJ2-1, so the J call may be wrong. The CDR3 is 13 amino acids. Germline V gene lookup returns CDR1 SNHLY and CDR2 FYNNEI.

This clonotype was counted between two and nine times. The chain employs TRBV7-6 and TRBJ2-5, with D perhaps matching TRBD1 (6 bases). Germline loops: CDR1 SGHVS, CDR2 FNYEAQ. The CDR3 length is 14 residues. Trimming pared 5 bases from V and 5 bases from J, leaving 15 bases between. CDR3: CASSPQGEEETQYF. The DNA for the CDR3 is TGTGCCAGCAGCCCACAGGGTGAGGAGGAGACCCAGTACTTC.

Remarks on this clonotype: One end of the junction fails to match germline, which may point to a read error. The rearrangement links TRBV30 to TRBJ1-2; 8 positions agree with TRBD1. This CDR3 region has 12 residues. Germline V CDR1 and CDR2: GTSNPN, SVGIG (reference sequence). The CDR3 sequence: CAWTGGAFGCTF. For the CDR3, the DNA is TGTGCCTGGACAGGGGGCGCTTTTGGCTGCACCTTC. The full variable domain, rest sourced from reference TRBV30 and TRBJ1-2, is SQTIHQWPATLVQPVGSPLSLECTVEGTSNPNLYWYRQAAGRGLQLLFYSVGIGQISSEVPQNLSASRPQDRQFILSSKKLLLSDSGFYLCAWTGGAFGCTFGSGTRLTVV.

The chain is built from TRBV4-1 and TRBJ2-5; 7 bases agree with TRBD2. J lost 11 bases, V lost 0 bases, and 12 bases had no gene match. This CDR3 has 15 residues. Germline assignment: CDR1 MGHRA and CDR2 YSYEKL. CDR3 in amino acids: CASSQEVTSTVRQYF. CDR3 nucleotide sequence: TGCGCCAGCAGCCAAGAGGTGACTAGCACCGTCAGGCAGTACTTC.

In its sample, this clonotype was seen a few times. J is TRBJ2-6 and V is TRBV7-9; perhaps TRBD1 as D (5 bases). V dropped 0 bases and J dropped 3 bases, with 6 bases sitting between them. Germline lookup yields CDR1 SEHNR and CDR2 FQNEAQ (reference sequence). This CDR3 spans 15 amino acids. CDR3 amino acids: CASSLAGVGANVLTF. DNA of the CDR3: TGTGCCAGCAGCTTAGCAGGGGTTGGGGCCAACGTCCTGACTTTC.

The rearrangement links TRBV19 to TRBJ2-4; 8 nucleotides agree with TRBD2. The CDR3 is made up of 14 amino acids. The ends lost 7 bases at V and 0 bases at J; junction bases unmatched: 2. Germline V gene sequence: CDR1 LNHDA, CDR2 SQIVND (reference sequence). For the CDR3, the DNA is TGTGCCAGTAATAGCGGGGTAGCCAAAAACATTCAGTACTTC. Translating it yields CASNSGVAKNIQYF.

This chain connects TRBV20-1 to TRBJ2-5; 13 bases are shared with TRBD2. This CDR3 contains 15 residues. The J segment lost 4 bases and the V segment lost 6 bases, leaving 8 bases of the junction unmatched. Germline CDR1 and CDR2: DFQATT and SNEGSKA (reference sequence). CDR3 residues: CSATTSGGLGETQYF. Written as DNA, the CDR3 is TGCAGTGCAACGACTAGCGGGGGGCTTGGAGAGACCCAGTACTTC.

The CDR3 region is CASSQRTEREAFF. The CDR3 DNA follows: TGTGCCAGCAGCCAAAGGACGGAGCGTGAAGCTTTCTTT. V and J are TRBV9 and TRBJ1-1; no reliable D call. The CDR3 loop spans 13 amino acids. V lost 4 bases, J lost 7 bases, and 14 bases lay in between. The V gene's germline CDR1 is SGDLS and CDR2 YYNGEE.

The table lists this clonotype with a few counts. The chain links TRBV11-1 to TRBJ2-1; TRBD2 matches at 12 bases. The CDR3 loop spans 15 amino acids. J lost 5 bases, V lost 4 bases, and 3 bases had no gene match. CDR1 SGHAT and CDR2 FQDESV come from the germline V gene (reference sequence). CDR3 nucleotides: TGTGCCAGCAGCTGGACTAGCGGGGAGAACAATGAGCAGTTCTTC. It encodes CASSWTSGENNEQFF.

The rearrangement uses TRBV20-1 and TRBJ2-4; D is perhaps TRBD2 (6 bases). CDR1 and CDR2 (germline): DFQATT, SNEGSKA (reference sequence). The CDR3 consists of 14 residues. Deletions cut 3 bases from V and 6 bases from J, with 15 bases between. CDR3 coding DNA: TGCAGTGCTAGCGGTCGCGGGAACCTAAACATTCAGTACTTC. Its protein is CSASGRGNLNIQYF.

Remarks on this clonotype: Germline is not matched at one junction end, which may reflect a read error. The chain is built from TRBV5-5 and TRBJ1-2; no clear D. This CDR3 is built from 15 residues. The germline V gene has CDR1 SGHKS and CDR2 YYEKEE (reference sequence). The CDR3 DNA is TGTGCCAGCAGCCCGACCGTGGGAGCTAACTATGGTTACACCTTC. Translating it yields CASSPTVGANYGYTF.

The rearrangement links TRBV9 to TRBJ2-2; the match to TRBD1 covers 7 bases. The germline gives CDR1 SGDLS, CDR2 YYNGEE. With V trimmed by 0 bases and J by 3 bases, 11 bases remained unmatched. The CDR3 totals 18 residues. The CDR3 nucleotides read TGTGCCAGCAGCGTAGCTACCGGGAACAGGGGATACACCGGGGAGCTGTTTTTT. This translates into CASSVATGNRGYTGELFF.

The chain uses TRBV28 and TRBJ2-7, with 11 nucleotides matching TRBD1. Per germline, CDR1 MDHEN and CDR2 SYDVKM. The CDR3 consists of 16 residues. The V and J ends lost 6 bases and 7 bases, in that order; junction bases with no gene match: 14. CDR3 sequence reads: CASSIGQGAGLWEQYF. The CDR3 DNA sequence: TGTGCCAGCAGCATCGGACAGGGGGCGGGCCTTTGGGAGCAGTACTTC.